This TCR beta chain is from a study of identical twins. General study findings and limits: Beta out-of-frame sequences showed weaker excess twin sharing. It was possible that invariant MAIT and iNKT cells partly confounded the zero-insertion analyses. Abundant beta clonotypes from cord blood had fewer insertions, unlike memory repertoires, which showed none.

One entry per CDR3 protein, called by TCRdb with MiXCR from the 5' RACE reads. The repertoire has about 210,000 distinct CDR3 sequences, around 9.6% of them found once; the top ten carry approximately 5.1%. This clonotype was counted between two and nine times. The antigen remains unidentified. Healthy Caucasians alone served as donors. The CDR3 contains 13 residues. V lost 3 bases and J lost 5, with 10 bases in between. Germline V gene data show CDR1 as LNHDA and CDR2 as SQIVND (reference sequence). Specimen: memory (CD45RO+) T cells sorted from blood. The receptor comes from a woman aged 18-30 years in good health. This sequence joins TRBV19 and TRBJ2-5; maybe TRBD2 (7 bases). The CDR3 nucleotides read TGTGCCAGTAGTATGCGGGGGCCGGAGACCCAGTACTTC. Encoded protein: CASSMRGPETQYF.